This is a list of T cell receptor beta chains from one sample in a study of shared clonotypes between healthy human individuals. Clones were read by immunoSEQ multiplex PCR, and TCRdb kept only the in-frame ones, dropping some. Here the sample spans nearly 500,000 clones, over 60% being singletons. The sequenced material came from PBMCs. The receptors originated from a woman in her thirties or forties in good health. Some clones in this sample may be carry-over from other donors' samples. The CDR3 runs from the conserved cysteine through the conserved F or W. Each record gives: D gene, J gene, clone size, V gene, CDR3 protein, CDR3 DNA. A D gene is named only where the DNA matches it firmly. Not all rows give a size; the values are once, few, many and, for expanded clones, a class.

d_gene: NA
j_gene: TRBJ1-1
abundance: NA
v_gene: TRBV5-1
CDR3aa: CASSLASGGGEAFF
CDR3nt: TGCGCCAGCAGCTTGGCTTCCGGGGGCGGTGAAGCTTTCTTT

d_gene: NA
j_gene: TRBJ2-7
abundance: many
v_gene: TRBV7-8
CDR3aa: CASSYPGMEAYEQYF
CDR3nt: TGTGCCAGCAGTTATCCTGGTATGGAGGCTTACGAGCAGTACTTC

d_gene: NA
j_gene: TRBJ1-3
abundance: NA
v_gene: TRBV28
CDR3aa: CASSLSGTLSGNTIYF
CDR3nt: TGTGCCAGCAGTTTATCAGGGACCCTCTCTGGAAACACCATATATTTT

d_gene: TRBD2
j_gene: TRBJ2-7
abundance: NA
v_gene: TRBV27
CDR3aa: CASSPAPGGSSSEQYF
CDR3nt: TGTGCCAGCAGTCCGGCCCCTGGCGGGAGCTCTTCCGAGCAGTACTTC

d_gene: NA
j_gene: TRBJ2-1
abundance: NA
v_gene: TRBV6-7
CDR3aa: CASTDNEQFF
CDR3nt: TGTGCCAGCACAGACAATGAGCAGTTCTTC

d_gene: NA
j_gene: TRBJ2-4
abundance: NA
v_gene: TRBV5-6
CDR3aa: CASSSTGNIQYF
CDR3nt: TGTGCCAGCAGCTCCACAGGGAACATTCAGTACTTC

d_gene: NA
j_gene: TRBJ2-3
abundance: NA
v_gene: TRBV4-1
CDR3aa: CASSQLGVATDTQYF
CDR3nt: TGCGCCAGCAGCCAACTGGGAGTAGCTACAGATACGCAGTATTTT

d_gene: NA
j_gene: TRBJ2-1
abundance: NA
v_gene: TRBV7-3
CDR3aa: CASSLYASGNEQFF
CDR3nt: TGTGCCAGCAGCTTATACGCTAGTGGCAATGAGCAGTTCTTC

d_gene: TRBD2
j_gene: TRBJ2-7
abundance: once
v_gene: TRBV5-1
CDR3aa: CASSWTSGPYEQYF
CDR3nt: TGCGCCAGCAGCTGGACTAGCGGGCCTTACGAGCAGTACTTC

d_gene: TRBD1
j_gene: TRBJ2-3
abundance: NA
v_gene: TRBV30
CDR3aa: CAWSPRQGPDTQYF
CDR3nt: TGTGCCTGGAGTCCCCGACAGGGGCCAGATACGCAGTATTTT

d_gene: NA
j_gene: TRBJ2-1
abundance: NA
v_gene: TRBV21-1
CDR3aa: CASSKVGAGGTNEQFF
CDR3nt: TGTGCCAGCAGCAAAGTGGGTGCGGGAGGTACGAATGAGCAGTTCTTC

d_gene: NA
j_gene: TRBJ2-7
abundance: NA
v_gene: TRBV2
CDR3aa: CASSEALFDQGGIVDHEQYF
CDR3nt: TGTGCCAGCAGTGAAGCGCTTTTTGACCAGGGGGGGATCGTGGATCACGAGCAGTACTTC

d_gene: TRBD1
j_gene: TRBJ2-5
abundance: NA
v_gene: TRBV18
CDR3aa: CASSPRTGSETQYF
CDR3nt: TGTGCCAGCTCACCCAGGACAGGGTCAGAGACCCAGTACTTC

d_gene: NA
j_gene: TRBJ2-7
abundance: once
v_gene: TRBV28
CDR3aa: CASRKPLGLYEQYF
CDR3nt: TGTGCCAGCAGAAAACCCTTGGGACTCTACGAGCAGTACTTC

d_gene: TRBD2
j_gene: TRBJ2-6
abundance: NA
v_gene: TRBV9
CDR3aa: CASSVDGSGRSSGANVLIF
CDR3nt: TGTGCCAGCAGCGTAGATGGGAGCGGGAGATCCTCTGGGGCCAACGTCCTGATTTTC

d_gene: TRBD2
j_gene: TRBJ2-1
abundance: NA
v_gene: TRBV7-8
CDR3aa: CASSLLAGVSDEQFF
CDR3nt: TGTGCCAGCAGCTTACTAGCGGGAGTGTCGGATGAGCAGTTCTTC

d_gene: NA
j_gene: TRBJ2-7
abundance: NA
v_gene: TRBV18
CDR3aa: CASSPPFGSSYEQYF
CDR3nt: TGTGCCAGCTCACCACCTTTCGGAAGCTCCTACGAGCAGTACTTC

d_gene: NA
j_gene: TRBJ2-5
abundance: once
v_gene: TRBV13
CDR3aa: CASSLGAGGGQETQYF
CDR3nt: TGTGCCAGCAGCTTAGGGGCTGGAGGGGGCCAAGAGACCCAGTACTTC

d_gene: NA
j_gene: TRBJ2-7
abundance: NA
v_gene: TRBV7-9
CDR3aa: CASSLGVPRGEQYF
CDR3nt: TGTGCCAGCAGCTTAGGTGTTCCCCGGGGCGAGCAGTACTTC

d_gene: NA
j_gene: TRBJ1-1
abundance: few
v_gene: TRBV6-1
CDR3aa: CASRTGGNTEAFF
CDR3nt: TGTGCCAGCAGGACAGGAGGAAACACTGAAGCTTTCTTT

d_gene: NA
j_gene: TRBJ2-1
abundance: NA
v_gene: TRBV28
CDR3aa: CASSYQVATQQFF
CDR3nt: TGTGCCAGCAGCTACCAGGTGGCCACACAGCAGTTCTTC

d_gene: NA
j_gene: TRBJ1-1
abundance: NA
v_gene: TRBV2
CDR3aa: CASSEHWGTEAFF
CDR3nt: TGTGCCAGCAGTGAACATTGGGGCACTGAAGCTTTCTTT

d_gene: TRBD1
j_gene: TRBJ1-1
abundance: NA
v_gene: TRBV30
CDR3aa: CATGTENTEAFF
CDR3nt: TGTGCCACTGGGACAGAGAACACTGAAGCTTTCTTT

d_gene: NA
j_gene: TRBJ2-3
abundance: NA
v_gene: TRBV5-1
CDR3aa: CASSLAGGSFVTDTQYF
CDR3nt: TGCGCCAGCAGCTTGGCCGGGGGATCGTTTGTCACAGATACGCAGTATTTT

d_gene: TRBD2
j_gene: TRBJ2-5
abundance: NA
v_gene: TRBV30
CDR3aa: CAWSRGLAVQETQYF
CDR3nt: TGTGCCTGGAGTAGGGGTCTAGCGGTCCAAGAGACCCAGTACTTC

d_gene: NA
j_gene: TRBJ1-1
abundance: few
v_gene: TRBV29-1
CDR3aa: CSVVDNINGAFF
CDR3nt: TGCAGCGTGGTTGACAATATCAACGGGGCTTTCTTT

d_gene: NA
j_gene: TRBJ1-5
abundance: NA
v_gene: TRBV28
CDR3aa: CASSLRRGYYQSQHF
CDR3nt: TGTGCCAGCAGTTTAAGAAGAGGGTATTACCAGTCCCAGCATTTT

d_gene: TRBD2
j_gene: TRBJ2-7
abundance: NA
v_gene: TRBV18
CDR3aa: CASSRERGTGTYEQYF
CDR3nt: TGTGCCAGCTCCCGGGAGCGGGGGACTGGCACCTACGAGCAGTACTTC

d_gene: TRBD2
j_gene: TRBJ2-2
abundance: NA
v_gene: TRBV9
CDR3aa: CASSVLAGTTGELFF
CDR3nt: TGTGCCAGCAGCGTTCTAGCGGGTACGACCGGGGAGCTGTTTTTT

d_gene: NA
j_gene: TRBJ2-7
abundance: NA
v_gene: TRBV28
CDR3aa: CASRDSPVVDEQYF
CDR3nt: TGTGCCAGCAGGGACAGTCCGGTTGTCGACGAGCAGTACTTC

d_gene: NA
j_gene: TRBJ2-2
abundance: few
v_gene: TRBV5-1
CDR3aa: CASSPNTGRYTGELFF
CDR3nt: TGCGCCAGCAGCCCCAATACGGGACGGTACACCGGGGAGCTGTTTTTT

d_gene: NA
j_gene: TRBJ1-5
abundance: NA
v_gene: TRBV19
CDR3aa: CASSIEGTNQPQHF
CDR3nt: TGTGCCAGTAGTATAGAGGGAACCAATCAGCCCCAGCATTTT

d_gene: NA
j_gene: TRBJ1-2
abundance: NA
v_gene: TRBV29-1
CDR3aa: CGVGGTITGGGYTF
CDR3nt: TGCGGCGTCGGAGGGACAATAACCGGAGGAGGCTACACCTTC

d_gene: TRBD2
j_gene: TRBJ2-3
abundance: NA
v_gene: TRBV28
CDR3aa: CASSAPQREGSDTQYF
CDR3nt: TGTGCCAGCAGTGCCCCCCAGCGGGAGGGTTCGGATACGCAGTATTTT

d_gene: TRBD2
j_gene: TRBJ2-1
abundance: NA
v_gene: TRBV2
CDR3aa: CASSPLSGRGYNGQFF
CDR3nt: TGTGCCAGCAGTCCCCTTAGCGGGAGAGGGTACAATGGGCAGTTCTTC

d_gene: NA
j_gene: TRBJ1-2
abundance: NA
v_gene: TRBV7-9
CDR3aa: CASSLTYGYTF
CDR3nt: TGTGCCAGCAGCTTAACCTATGGCTACACCTTC

d_gene: NA
j_gene: TRBJ2-3
abundance: NA
v_gene: TRBV9
CDR3aa: CASSVVGRGDTQYF
CDR3nt: TGTGCCAGCAGCGTAGTCGGGAGAGGAGATACGCAGTATTTT

d_gene: TRBD2
j_gene: TRBJ2-3
abundance: few
v_gene: TRBV11-3
CDR3aa: CASSSGGTSGGTDTQYF
CDR3nt: TGTGCCAGCAGCTCCGGAGGGACTAGCGGGGGCACAGATACGCAGTATTTT

d_gene: NA
j_gene: TRBJ1-3
abundance: few
v_gene: TRBV5-1
CDR3aa: CASSAGGHNSGNTIYF
CDR3nt: TGCGCCAGCAGCGCCGGTGGGCACAACTCTGGAAACACCATATATTTT

d_gene: NA
j_gene: TRBJ2-5
abundance: few
v_gene: TRBV5-4
CDR3aa: CASSLRSRGDETQYF
CDR3nt: TGTGCCAGCAGCTTGCGGTCACGAGGGGACGAGACCCAGTACTTC

d_gene: NA
j_gene: TRBJ2-5
abundance: NA
v_gene: TRBV5-1
CDR3aa: CASSSGPPQETQYF
CDR3nt: TGCGCCAGCAGCTCTGGGCCCCCCCAAGAGACCCAGTACTTC

d_gene: NA
j_gene: TRBJ2-2
abundance: NA
v_gene: TRBV15
CDR3aa: CATSRSRGTNTGELFF
CDR3nt: TGTGCCACCAGCAGGTCCAGGGGAACGAACACCGGGGAGCTGTTTTTT

d_gene: NA
j_gene: TRBJ2-2
abundance: NA
v_gene: TRBV4-2
CDR3aa: CASTTTQGGGELFF
CDR3nt: TGTGCCAGCACCACCACTCAGGGGGGCGGGGAGCTGTTTTTT

d_gene: NA
j_gene: TRBJ1-3
abundance: NA
v_gene: TRBV6-6
CDR3aa: CASMSFVGNTIYF
CDR3nt: TGTGCCAGCATGAGTTTCGTGGGAAACACCATATATTTT

d_gene: TRBD1
j_gene: TRBJ2-6
abundance: NA
v_gene: TRBV4-2
CDR3aa: CASSPAGQATGANVLTF
CDR3nt: TGTGCCAGCAGCCCGGCGGGACAGGCAACTGGGGCCAACGTCCTGACTTTC

d_gene: NA
j_gene: TRBJ2-7
abundance: NA
v_gene: TRBV5-6
CDR3aa: CASSTRSVALGVFDEQYF
CDR3nt: TGTGCCAGCTCAACCAGATCGGTAGCCCTAGGAGTCTTCGACGAGCAGTACTTC

d_gene: NA
j_gene: TRBJ1-2
abundance: NA
v_gene: TRBV21-1
CDR3aa: CASSPTGAYGYTF
CDR3nt: TGTGCCAGCAGCCCGACAGGCGCCTATGGCTACACCTTC

d_gene: NA
j_gene: TRBJ2-2
abundance: NA
v_gene: TRBV11-2
CDR3aa: CASSFLAGELFF
CDR3nt: TGTGCCAGCAGCTTCCTTGCCGGGGAGCTGTTTTTT

d_gene: TRBD2
j_gene: TRBJ2-7
abundance: NA
v_gene: TRBV5-3
CDR3aa: CARIQRGRWEQYF
CDR3nt: TGTGCCAGAATTCAACGCGGGAGGTGGGAGCAGTACTTC

d_gene: TRBD2
j_gene: TRBJ2-7
abundance: few
v_gene: TRBV5-1
CDR3aa: CASSYGATSGVSYEQYF
CDR3nt: TGCGCCAGCAGCTACGGGGCGACTAGCGGAGTATCCTACGAGCAGTACTTC

d_gene: TRBD1
j_gene: TRBJ2-1
abundance: NA
v_gene: TRBV5-1
CDR3aa: CASSLATQGVGYNEQFF
CDR3nt: TGCGCCAGCAGCTTAGCCACCCAGGGGGTGGGATACAATGAGCAGTTCTTC

d_gene: TRBD1
j_gene: TRBJ2-2
abundance: NA
v_gene: TRBV11-2
CDR3aa: CASSLSGTGGRELFF
CDR3nt: TGTGCCAGCAGCTTGTCGGGGACAGGGGGACGGGAGCTGTTTTTT